One T cell receptor (beta chain) is described in this entry. There is no known antigen for this receptor. Base qualities are missing; no much larger clone stands one base away. These data originate in a study of T cell responses to AZD1222 COVID-19 vaccine (dated by TCRdb to about 2021). Background for the entire study: Because spike-specific TCR depth and breadth did not differ between the two schedules, AZD1222 recipients who got a second dose at roughly 4 weeks were pooled with those who got a second dose at roughly 12 weeks. TCR sequencing covered some 250 trial participants: approximately 200 given two doses of AZD1222 and 26 given two doses of MenACWY control vaccine. Trial participants were enrolled by age into subgroups of 18-55, 56-69 and 70-plus years, and 148, 28 and 57 TCR-sequenced participants, respectively, were included in these subgroups.

The CDR3 regions of human TCRbeta chains were analyzed by immunosequencing. In the source study's methods: Repertoire TCRs were checked for matches against a reference library of SARS-CoV-2-specific TCRs that had been generated using the MIRA antigen-specificity platform. Breadth was defined as the fraction of unique TCRs that were SARS-CoV-2-associated. Depth was defined as the fraction of total T cells that were SARS-CoV-2-associated. Each spike-specific TCR was assigned to its reactive spike region and to a CD4 or CD8 class using the MIRA data. Log10-transformed breadth and depth values were compared by one-way ANOVA with Sidak's multiple comparisons tests. The immuneACCESS repertoire file appears here via TCRdb, limited to in-frame rearrangements. These files lack a portion of the clones; in checked studies, under half of the deficit traces to unresolved V genes, and the cause of the others is not known. For V, J and clone size, that table is used; D and trimming come from the DNA. The sample table lists about 120,000 clones, around nine tenths of them with a count of one. The ten largest account for roughly an eighth of the sample.

The time point label, read with the paper, signifies: baseline before first vaccination. Vaccinee samples were obtained from the UK trials COV001 and COV002, which included a single-blind randomized controlled phase 2/3 trial of AZD1222 (ChAdOx1 nCoV-19) in healthy adults. For TCRbeta chain sequencing, PBMC samples were collected from trial participants at day 0 and at day 28 after the second dose. Study-level results and caveats: Participants were mostly white British and included more females than males, and it was suggested by the authors that clonal diversity may have been underestimated. After two AZD1222 doses, spike-specific TCR breadth and depth were significantly higher than at day 0 and than in MenACWY recipients. Reportedly, close to half of the unique spike-specific TCRs recognized epitopes lying outside the regions that are mutated in the B.1.351 and B.1.1.7 variants. Vaccine-associated CD4 TCRs spanned the whole spike protein, with dominant responses in regions 160-218 and 743-854. Only six or seven AZD1222 recipients were SARS-CoV-2 seropositive at baseline, limiting conclusions about previously exposed vaccinees. In the small 56-69-year group, the increase in depth fell short of significance, most likely because of low power. No day 14 peak-response samples were available, so repertoires were characterized only after the peak T cell response.

Per the germline V gene, LGHNA is the CDR1 and YSLEER is the CDR2. From its cysteine to its phenylalanine, the CDR3 spans 15 amino acids. Only CDR3 DNA is held: 45 bases, read in frame from base 1. Germline trimming: 4 bases from V, 5 bases from J; junction bases outside gene matches: 7. The rearranged segments are TRBV4-3 and TRBJ1-4; the central 7 bases match TRBD1. This sequence originates from an adult in good health. The starting material was peripheral blood, obtained on day 0 of AZD1222 vaccination. Here the CDR3 is given as CASSPIGTVNEKLFF. The DNA reads TGCGCCAGCAGCCCGATAGGGACAGTGAATGAAAAACTGTTTTTT.